The clone carrying this TCR beta chain has more than one count but fewer than ten. Its cognate antigen is unknown. These data originate in a study of identical twins. General observations from the study: Models predicted too little out-of-frame TCR alpha sharing in monozygotic twins.

Among all donors, each was a healthy Caucasian. Template switching added a universal primer binding site, and final cDNA carried unique molecular identifiers. TCRdb reprocessed the 5' RACE reads with MiXCR, giving one entry per CDR3 protein. Among 1.5 million to 2 million distinct CDR3 sequences listed, around 33% were seen once. CDR1 and CDR2 (germline): SGHRS, YFSETQ. The CDR3 is 15 residues long. The ends were cut back, 0 bases at V and 7 bases at J, with 13 bases in the middle. The source material was cord blood. V usage is TRBV5-1 and J usage is TRBJ2-2; perhaps TRBD2 as D (6 bases). The clonotype originates from a newborn girl in good health. CDR3 in amino acids: CASSLVAGRNGELFF. The CDR3 DNA follows: TGCGCCAGCAGCTTGGTGGCGGGACGGAACGGGGAGCTGTTTTTT.